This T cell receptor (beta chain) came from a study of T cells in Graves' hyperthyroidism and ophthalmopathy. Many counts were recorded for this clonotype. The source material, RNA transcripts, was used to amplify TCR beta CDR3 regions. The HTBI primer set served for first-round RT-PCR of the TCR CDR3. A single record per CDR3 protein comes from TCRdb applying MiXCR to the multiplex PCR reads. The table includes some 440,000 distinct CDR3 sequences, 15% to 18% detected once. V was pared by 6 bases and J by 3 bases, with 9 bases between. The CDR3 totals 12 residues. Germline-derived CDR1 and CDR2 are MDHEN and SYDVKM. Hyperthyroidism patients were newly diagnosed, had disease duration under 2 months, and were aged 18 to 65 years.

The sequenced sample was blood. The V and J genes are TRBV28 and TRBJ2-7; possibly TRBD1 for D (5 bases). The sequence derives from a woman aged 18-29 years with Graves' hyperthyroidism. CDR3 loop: CASSRQFYEQYF. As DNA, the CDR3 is TGTGCCAGCAGCAGACAGTTCTACGAGCAGTACTTC.